One and the same sample provided the 21 T cell receptor beta chains below, sequenced in a study of cytomegalovirus exposure and HLA in healthy donors. The PCR had 60 Vbeta and 13 Jbeta primers. TCRdb's copy holds only in-frame clones and misses some; the assay was immunoSEQ multiplex PCR. Here the sample spans around 110,000 clones, 60% to 85% being singletons. The sequenced sample consisted of PBMCs. These receptors all stem from a woman aged 18-29 years in good health and CMV-seronegative.

V usage is TRBV2 and J usage is TRBJ2-7, with 8 positions matching TRBD2. Germline assignment: CDR1 SNHLY and CDR2 FYNNEI. V lost 2 bases to trimming and J lost 2 bases; unmatched junction nucleotides: 5. The CDR3 is 15 residues long. CDR3 sequence (DNA): TGTGCCAGCAGTGAACCTAGCGGGCAGGCCTACGAGCAGTACTTC. It specifies CASSEPSGQAYEQYF.

This sequence joins TRBV2 and TRBJ1-4; D is perhaps TRBD1 (6 bases). Germline assignment: CDR1 SNHLY and CDR2 FYNNEI. The CDR3 is 15 amino acids. V lost 7 bases to trimming and J lost 4 bases, with 16 bases between them. DNA of the CDR3: TGTGCCAGCAACTTGCACACAGGGATTAATGAAAAACTGTTTTTT. Translating gives CASNLHTGINEKLFF. The full variable domain, with the rest looked up from reference TRBV2 and TRBJ1-4, is EPEVTQTPSHQVTQMGQEVILRCVPISNHLYFYWYRQILGQKVEFLVSFYNNEISEKSEIFDDQFSVERPDGSNFTLKIRSTKLEDSAMYFCASNLHTGINEKLFFGSGTQLSVL.

The genes are TRBV2 and TRBJ1-5; 7 bases line up with TRBD1. The CDR3 runs to 16 residues. CDR1 is SNHLY, CDR2 FYNNEI, per germline. The junction had 13 bases not matched to a gene; V was cut back by 5 bases and J by 6 bases. The CDR3 region is CASSYLDRVEGQPQHF. The DNA of the CDR3 is TGTGCCAGCAGTTATTTAGACAGGGTCGAAGGTCAGCCCCAGCATTTT.

This clone was detected only a few times. V and J are TRBV9 and TRBJ1-2, with 8 nucleotides matching TRBD1. The CDR3 consists of 14 residues. CDR1 SGDLS and CDR2 YYNGEE come from the germline V gene. The trim removed 0 bases at V and 6 bases at J, leaving 4 bases unmatched. CDR3 in DNA: TGTGCCAGCAGCGTAGAACAGGGGGTGAATGGCTACACCTTC. It specifies CASSVEQGVNGYTF.

This clone was counted only a few times. The CDR3 coding sequence is TGTGCCAGCAGCTTGGGGAGGGATGGCTACACCTTC. This translates into CASSLGRDGYTF. The chain combines TRBV5-4 with TRBJ1-2, with D unresolved. Trimming shortened V by 0 bases and J by 6 bases, and 6 bases separated the two germline ends. The CDR3 is made up of 12 amino acids. Germline CDR1 SGHNT, CDR2 YYREEE (reference sequence). Filled out from reference TRBV5-4 and TRBJ1-2, the complete variable domain reads ETGVTQSPTHLIKTRGQQVTLRCSSQSGHNTVSWYQQALGQGPQFIFQYYREEENGRGNFPPRFSGLQFPNYSSELNVNALELDDSALYLCASSLGRDGYTFGSGTRLTVV.

V is TRBV4-1 and J is TRBJ2-3; 9 bases map to TRBD1. Germline CDR1 reads MGHRA; CDR2 reads YSYEKL. Losses at the gene ends were 1 base for V and 1 base for J; bases not matched to a gene: 9. The CDR3 contains 18 residues. The CDR3 protein is CASSQALPGQGRTDTQYF. The CDR3 coding sequence is TGCGCCAGCAGCCAAGCCCTCCCGGGACAGGGACGCACAGATACGCAGTATTTT.

The chain links TRBV7-6 to TRBJ2-5; TRBD1 aligns across 7 bases. Trimming took 2 bases from V and 4 from J; bases not matched to a gene: 4. This CDR3 region has 14 residues. Germline assignment: CDR1 SGHVS and CDR2 FNYEAQ. The CDR3 protein is CASSLTDRAETQYF. In DNA, the CDR3 is TGTGCCAGCAGCTTAACCGACAGGGCAGAGACCCAGTACTTC.

The chain couples TRBV28 to TRBJ1-1; 7 bases are a match to TRBD1. This CDR3 has 16 amino acids. Germline V gene sequence: CDR1 MDHEN, CDR2 SYDVKM. V shed 0 bases and J 1 base; nucleotides not matched to a gene: 5. The CDR3 spells CASSLWRGLGNTEAFF. The CDR3 bases are TGTGCCAGCAGTTTATGGAGGGGGCTAGGGAACACTGAAGCTTTCTTT. Supplemented by reference TRBV28 and TRBJ1-1, the full variable domain reads DVKVTQSSRYLVKRTGEKVFLECVQDMDHENMFWYRQDPGLGLRLIYFSYDVKMKEKGDIPEGYSVSREKKERFSLILESASTNQTSMYLCASSLWRGLGNTEAFFGQGTRLTVV.

This clone was seen just once. V usage is TRBV19 and J usage is TRBJ1-3; D is unclear. The V gene's germline CDR1 is LNHDA and CDR2 SQIVND (reference sequence). V lost 4 bases to trimming and J lost 5 bases, with 3 bases between them. The CDR3 consists of 11 residues. CDR3 DNA sequence: TGTGCCAGTAGTACTCGAAACACCATATATTTT. Protein product: CASSTRNTIYF.

The chain couples TRBV5-1 to TRBJ2-1, with TRBD2 as a possible D gene (6 bases). Per the germline V gene, CDR1 is SGHRS and CDR2 is YFSETQ. Trimming left V 5 bases short and J 0 bases short, with 12 bases between. This CDR3 has 15 amino acids. The CDR3 loop reads CASRVAVSSYNEQFF. The CDR3 coding sequence is TGCGCCAGCAGAGTAGCGGTAAGCTCCTACAATGAGCAGTTCTTC.

This chain uses TRBV4-1 with TRBJ1-2, with D possibly matching TRBD1 (5 bases). Between the trimmed V and J ends, which lost 1 base and 8 bases, there was a span of 20 bases. There are 16 residues in the CDR3. Germline V gives CDR1 MGHRA, CDR2 YSYEKL. CDR3 coding DNA: TGCGCCAGCAGCCAAGGGCGGGGCTCCTCAGCTAGAGGCTACACCTTC. It codes for CASSQGRGSSARGYTF.

This clone was detected once. V is TRBV18 and J is TRBJ2-7; a weak D match, TRBD2 (5 bases). Germline lookup yields CDR1 KGHSH and CDR2 LQKENI. The V gene lost 0 bases and the J gene lost 2 bases, with 14 bases spanning the gap. The length of the CDR3 is 16 residues. CDR3 in DNA: TGTGCCAGCTCACCACCGTCGGTCGGGGTTCCCTACGAGCAGTACTTC. It encodes CASSPPSVGVPYEQYF.

The table lists this clone with a few counts. The V gene is TRBV5-1, the J gene TRBJ2-5; possibly TRBD1 for D (5 bases). CDR3 length: 14 residues. Germline V CDR1 and CDR2: SGHRS, YFSETQ. Trimming cost V 0 bases and J 5 bases, with 11 bases left between them. The CDR3 sequence: CASSLAGAVETQYF. CDR3 nucleotides: TGCGCCAGCAGCTTGGCTGGGGCGGTGGAGACCCAGTACTTC.

This sequence joins TRBV9 and TRBJ2-1; the D is unclear. The CDR3 loop spans 15 amino acids. V lost 0 bases and J lost 5, with 12 bases in between. Germline-derived CDR1 and CDR2 are SGDLS and YYNGEE. The CDR3 loop is CASSVAWLLNNEQFF. As DNA, the CDR3 is TGTGCCAGCAGCGTAGCTTGGCTACTAAACAATGAGCAGTTCTTC.

This clone was found a few times. The chain links TRBV7-2 to TRBJ2-7; D possibly corresponds to TRBD2 (6 bases). Deletions cut 0 bases from V and 0 bases from J, with 6 bases between. The CDR3 totals 14 residues. Germline V gene lookup returns CDR1 SGHTA and CDR2 FQGNSA. The CDR3 coding sequence is TGTGCCAGCAGCTTAGCGCGGGACTCCTACGAGCAGTACTTC. Its protein is CASSLARDSYEQYF.

The CDR3 protein is CASSLGTGHYSGANVLTF. CDR3 nucleotides: TGTGCCAGCAGCTTAGGAACAGGACATTACTCTGGGGCCAACGTCCTGACTTTC. This chain uses TRBV7-9 with TRBJ2-6; tentatively, D is TRBD1 (5 bases). The CDR3 runs to 18 residues. Germline assignment: CDR1 SEHNR and CDR2 FQNEAQ (reference sequence). Trimming took off 1 base at V and 0 bases at J, with 13 bases between the two ends.

V is TRBV5-4 and J is TRBJ2-2; possible D gene TRBD2, 6 bases. CDR3 length: 13 amino acids. Per the germline V gene, CDR1 is SGHNT and CDR2 is YYREEE (reference sequence). Trimming pared 4 bases from V and 6 bases from J, leaving 10 bases between. CDR3 in amino acids: CASSAGSAGELFF. The CDR3 DNA sequence: TGTGCCAGCAGCGCGGGATCGGCCGGGGAGCTGTTTTTT.

The chain uses TRBV6-1 and TRBJ2-2, with TRBD1 matching 7 bases. V lost 3 bases, J lost 0 bases, and 4 bases stayed unmatched. Germline V lookup: CDR1 MNHNS, CDR2 SASEGT. The CDR3 consists of 16 residues. The chain's CDR3 is CASSERTGANTGELFF. CDR3 in DNA: TGTGCCAGCAGTGAGCGGACAGGCGCGAACACCGGGGAGCTGTTTTTT.

With regard to this clone: One end of the junction is discordant with germline, which a read error may explain. This rearrangement joins TRBV5-1 to TRBJ1-1; tentatively, D is TRBD1 (6 bases). Germline assignment: CDR1 SGHRS and CDR2 YFSETQ. The CDR3 sequence is 15 residues long. CDR3 protein: CASSLGGRTNTEAFF. DNA for the CDR3: TGCGCCAGCAGTTTGGGGGGGCGGACGAACACTGAAGCTTTCTTT.

This clone appeared once. The V and J genes are TRBV29-1 and TRBJ1-1; TRBD1 might be the D (5 bases). The CDR3 totals 14 residues. Between the trimmed V and J ends, which lost 7 bases and 0 bases, there was a span of 15 bases. CDR1 is SQVTM, CDR2 ANQGSEA, per germline. CDR3 nucleotides: TGCAGCGCAGAGTCGGGGGGGTTGAACACTGAAGCTTTCTTT. Translated: CSAESGGLNTEAFF.

V usage is TRBV4-1 and J usage is TRBJ1-5; D unresolved. From germline, CDR1 is MGHRA and CDR2 YSYEKL. Trimming removed 0 bases at V and 6 bases at J, with 21 bases between. This CDR3 comprises 18 residues. The CDR3 region has the DNA TGCGCCAGCAGCCAAGATACAATTACAGAGAGGGAGAGTCAGCCCCAGCATTTT. Its protein is CASSQDTITERESQPQHF.